This T cell receptor beta chain was recovered during a study of blood T cell repertoires in COVID-19. At the level of the study: T cells, B-cell-depleted T cells, or PBMCs provided the cDNA or gDNA that served as material.

The Seattle site enrolled patients during active infection and followed them longitudinally. Here immunoSEQ multiplex PCR was the method, and the copy in TCRdb shows in-frame clones only, minus some. Of 99,000 or so clones in the sample, approximately 86% were seen once. This clone was seen more than once but under ten times. This CDR3 region has 14 residues. The germline V and J ends were trimmed by 3 bases and 13 bases, with 16 bases remaining between them. From germline, CDR1 is LNHDA and CDR2 SQIVND (reference sequence). The sample was peripheral blood. The V call is TRBV19, the J call TRBJ1-6; possible D gene TRBD1, 5 bases. This clonotype was obtained from a man aged 50 to 59 with COVID-19, enrolled during active disease. The CDR3 DNA sequence: TGTGCCAGTAGTATTGGTTCGCAGGGAATCCCCCTCCACTTT. Protein product: CASSIGSQGIPLHF.